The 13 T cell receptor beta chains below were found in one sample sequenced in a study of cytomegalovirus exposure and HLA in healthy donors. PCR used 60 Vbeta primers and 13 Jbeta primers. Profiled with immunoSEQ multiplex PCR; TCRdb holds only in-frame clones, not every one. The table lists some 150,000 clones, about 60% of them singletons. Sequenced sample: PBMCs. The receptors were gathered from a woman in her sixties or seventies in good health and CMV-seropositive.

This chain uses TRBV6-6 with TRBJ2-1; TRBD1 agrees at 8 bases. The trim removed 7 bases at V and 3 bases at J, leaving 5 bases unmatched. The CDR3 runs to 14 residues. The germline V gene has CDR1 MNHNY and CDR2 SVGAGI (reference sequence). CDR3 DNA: TGTGCCAGCAAACCGGGACAGGACTACAATGAGCAGTTCTTC. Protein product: CASKPGQDYNEQFF.

CDR3: CASSPVGQGDGYTF. The CDR3 DNA follows: TGTGCCAGCTCACCCGTGGGACAGGGGGATGGCTACACCTTC. The chain combines TRBV18 with TRBJ1-2; 11 bases agree with TRBD1. The CDR3 sequence is 14 residues long. Germline values: CDR1 KGHSH, CDR2 LQKENI. Losses at the gene ends were 3 bases for V and 6 bases for J; bases not matched to a gene: 3. The full variable domain, rest sourced from reference TRBV18 and TRBJ1-2, is NAGVMQNPRHLVRRRGQEARLRCSPMKGHSHVYWYRQLPEEGLKFMVYLQKENIIDESGMPKERFSAEFPKEGPSILRIQQVVRGDSAAYFCASSPVGQGDGYTFGSGTRLTVV.

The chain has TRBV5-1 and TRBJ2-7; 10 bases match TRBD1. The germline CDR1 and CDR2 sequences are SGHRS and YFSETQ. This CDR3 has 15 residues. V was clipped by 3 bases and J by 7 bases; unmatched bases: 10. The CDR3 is CASSSRDRGVREQYF. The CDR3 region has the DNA TGCGCCAGCAGCTCCCGGGACAGGGGTGTTAGGGAGCAGTACTTC.

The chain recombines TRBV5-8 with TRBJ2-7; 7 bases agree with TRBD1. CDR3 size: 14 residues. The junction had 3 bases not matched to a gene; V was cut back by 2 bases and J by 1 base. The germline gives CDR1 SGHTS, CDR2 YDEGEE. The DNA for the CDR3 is TGTGCCAGCAGCTTTCAGGACAGGTCCTACGAGCAGTACTTC. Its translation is CASSFQDRSYEQYF. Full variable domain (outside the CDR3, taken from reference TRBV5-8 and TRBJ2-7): EAGVTQSPTHLIKTRGQQATLRCSPISGHTSVYWYQQALGLGLQFLLWYDEGEERNRGNFPPRFSGRQFPNYSSELNVNALELEDSALYLCASSFQDRSYEQYFGPGTRLTVT.

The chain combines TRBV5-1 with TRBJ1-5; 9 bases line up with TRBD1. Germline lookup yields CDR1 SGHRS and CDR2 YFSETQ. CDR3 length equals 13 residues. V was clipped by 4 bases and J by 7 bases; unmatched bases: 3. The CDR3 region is CASSKDRGQPQHF. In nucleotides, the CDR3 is TGCGCCAGCAGCAAGGACAGGGGCCAGCCCCAGCATTTT. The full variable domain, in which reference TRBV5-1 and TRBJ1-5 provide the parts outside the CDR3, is KAGVTQTPRYLIKTRGQQVTLSCSPISGHRSVSWYQQTPGQGLQFLFEYFSETQRNKGNFPGRFSGRQFSNSRSEMNVSTLELGDSALYLCASSKDRGQPQHFGDGTRLSIL.

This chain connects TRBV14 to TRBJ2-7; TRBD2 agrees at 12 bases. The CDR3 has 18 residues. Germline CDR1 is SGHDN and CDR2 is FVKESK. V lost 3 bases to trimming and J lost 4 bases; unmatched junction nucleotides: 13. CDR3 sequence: CASSQGRGLLAGGYEQYF. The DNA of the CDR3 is TGTGCCAGCAGCCAGGGCAGGGGGCTACTAGCGGGAGGATACGAGCAGTACTTC.

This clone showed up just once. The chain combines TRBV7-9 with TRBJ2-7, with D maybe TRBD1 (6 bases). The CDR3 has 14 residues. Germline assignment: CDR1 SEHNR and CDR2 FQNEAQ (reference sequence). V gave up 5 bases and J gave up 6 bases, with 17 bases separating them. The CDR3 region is CASSDPGQGGEQYF. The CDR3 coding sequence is TGTGCCAGCAGCGATCCGGGACAAGGTGGCGAGCAGTACTTC.

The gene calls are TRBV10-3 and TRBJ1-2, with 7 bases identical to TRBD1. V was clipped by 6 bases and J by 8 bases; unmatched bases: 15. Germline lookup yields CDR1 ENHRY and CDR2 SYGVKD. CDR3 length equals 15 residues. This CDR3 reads CAIRMDRLPTPGYTF. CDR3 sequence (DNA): TGTGCCATCAGGATGGACAGGTTACCCACCCCCGGCTACACCTTC.

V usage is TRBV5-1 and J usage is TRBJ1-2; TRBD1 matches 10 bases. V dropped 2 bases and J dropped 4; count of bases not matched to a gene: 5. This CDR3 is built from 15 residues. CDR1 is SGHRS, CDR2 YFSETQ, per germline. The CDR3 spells CASSFRTGGSYGYTF. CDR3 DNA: TGCGCCAGCAGCTTCCGGACAGGGGGGAGCTATGGCTACACCTTC.

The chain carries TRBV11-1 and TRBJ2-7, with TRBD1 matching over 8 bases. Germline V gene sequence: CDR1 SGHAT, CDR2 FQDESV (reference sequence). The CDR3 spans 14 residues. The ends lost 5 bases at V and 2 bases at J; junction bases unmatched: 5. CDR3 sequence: CASSPGQGPYEQYF. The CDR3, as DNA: TGTGCCAGCAGCCCCGGACAGGGTCCCTACGAGCAGTACTTC.

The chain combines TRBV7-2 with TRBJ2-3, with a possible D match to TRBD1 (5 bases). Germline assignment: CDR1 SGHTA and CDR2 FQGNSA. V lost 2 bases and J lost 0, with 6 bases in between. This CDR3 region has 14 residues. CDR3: CASSLQGSTDTQYF. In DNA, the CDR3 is TGTGCCAGCAGCTTACAGGGAAGCACAGATACGCAGTATTTT.

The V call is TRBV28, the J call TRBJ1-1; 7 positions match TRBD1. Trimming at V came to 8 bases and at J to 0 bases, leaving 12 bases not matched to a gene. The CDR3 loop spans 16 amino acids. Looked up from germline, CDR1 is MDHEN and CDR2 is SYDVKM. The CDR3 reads CASAPDRVLMNTEAFF. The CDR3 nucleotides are TGTGCCAGCGCCCCCGACAGGGTCCTAATGAACACTGAAGCTTTCTTT. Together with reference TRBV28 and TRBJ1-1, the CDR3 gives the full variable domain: DVKVTQSSRYLVKRTGEKVFLECVQDMDHENMFWYRQDPGLGLRLIYFSYDVKMKEKGDIPEGYSVSREKKERFSLILESASTNQTSMYLCASAPDRVLMNTEAFFGQGTRLTVV.

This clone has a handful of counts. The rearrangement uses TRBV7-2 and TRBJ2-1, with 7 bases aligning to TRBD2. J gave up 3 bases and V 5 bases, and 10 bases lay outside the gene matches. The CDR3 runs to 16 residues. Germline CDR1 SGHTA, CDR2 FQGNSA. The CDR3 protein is CASSRRRLADYNEQFF. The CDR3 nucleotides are TGTGCCAGCAGCCGCCGGCGGCTAGCGGACTACAATGAGCAGTTCTTC.